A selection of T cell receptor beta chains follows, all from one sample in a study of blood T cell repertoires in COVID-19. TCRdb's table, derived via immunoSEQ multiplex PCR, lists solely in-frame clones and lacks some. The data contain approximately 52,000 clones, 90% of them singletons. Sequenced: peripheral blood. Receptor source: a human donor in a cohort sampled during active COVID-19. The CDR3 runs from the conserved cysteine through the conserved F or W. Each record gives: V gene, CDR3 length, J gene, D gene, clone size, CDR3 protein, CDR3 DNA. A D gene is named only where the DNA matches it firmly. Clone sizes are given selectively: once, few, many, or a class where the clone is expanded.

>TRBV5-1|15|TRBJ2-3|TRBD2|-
CASREGTSGVDTQYF
TGCGCCAGCAGAGAGGGGACTAGCGGGGTAGATACGCAGTATTTT
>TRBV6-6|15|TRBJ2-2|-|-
CASSSTDSASGELFF
TGTGCCAGCAGTTCCACGGACTCCGCTAGCGGGGAGCTGTTTTTT
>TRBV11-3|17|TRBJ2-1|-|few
CASSLGTDLTSYNEQFF
TGTGCCAGCAGCTTAGGTACTGACTTAACATCCTACAATGAGCAGTTCTTC
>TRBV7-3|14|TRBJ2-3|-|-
CASSPQVTTDTQYF
TGTGCCAGCAGCCCTCAGGTTACGACAGATACGCAGTATTTT
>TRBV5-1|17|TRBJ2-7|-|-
CASSNQATGIGPYEQYF
TGCGCCAGCAGCAATCAAGCAACAGGGATTGGACCCTACGAGCAGTACTTC
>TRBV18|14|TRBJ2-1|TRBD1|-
CASRGQGAYNEQFF
TGTGCCAGCCGTGGACAGGGGGCGTACAATGAGCAGTTCTTC
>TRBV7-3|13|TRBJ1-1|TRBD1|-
CASSARTGSEAFF
TGTGCCAGCAGCGCCAGGACAGGGTCTGAAGCTTTCTTT
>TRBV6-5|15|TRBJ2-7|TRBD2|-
CASSLAGGYSYEQYF
TGTGCCAGCAGTCTAGCGGGAGGATACTCCTACGAGCAGTACTTC
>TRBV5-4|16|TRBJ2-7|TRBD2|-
CASSRGLAGDLYEQYF
TGTGCCAGCAGCCGCGGACTAGCGGGAGACCTCTACGAGCAGTACTTC
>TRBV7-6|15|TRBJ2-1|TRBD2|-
CASSPTSGSYNEQFF
TGTGCCAGCAGCCCGACTAGCGGGTCCTACAATGAGCAGTTCTTC
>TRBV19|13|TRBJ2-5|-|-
CASRNRGQETQYF
TGTGCCAGTAGGAACCGGGGCCAAGAGACCCAGTACTTC
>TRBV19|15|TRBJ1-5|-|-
CASSPTGHSNQPQHF
TGTGCCAGTAGCCCGACGGGTCATAGCAATCAGCCCCAGCATTTT
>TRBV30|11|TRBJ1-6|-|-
CAWNSRGPLHF
TGTGCCTGGAACTCTCGGGGACCCCTCCACTTT
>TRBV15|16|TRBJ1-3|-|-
CATSRVTATSGNTIYF
TGTGCCACCAGCAGAGTAACAGCTACCTCTGGAAACACCATATATTTT
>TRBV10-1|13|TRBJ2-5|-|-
CASSENLQETQYF
TGCGCCAGCAGTGAAAACTTACAAGAGACCCAGTACTTC
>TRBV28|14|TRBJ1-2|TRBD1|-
CASTLMGQGYGYTF
TGTGCCAGCACCCTTATGGGACAGGGCTATGGCTACACCTTC
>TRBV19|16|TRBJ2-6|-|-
CASSDQGALGANVLTF
TGTGCCAGTAGTGATCAGGGTGCCCTCGGGGCCAACGTCCTGACTTTC
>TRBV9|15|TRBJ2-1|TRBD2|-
CASSPMVAGFLEQFF
TGTGCCAGCAGCCCAATGGTAGCGGGTTTTTTGGAGCAGTTCTTC
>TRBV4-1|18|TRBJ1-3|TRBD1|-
CASSQDGRDRVFGNTIYF
TGCGCCAGCAGCCAAGATGGTAGGGACAGGGTCTTCGGAAACACCATATATTTT
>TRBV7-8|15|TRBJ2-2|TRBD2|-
CASSLLAGMAGELFF
TGTGCCAGCAGCTTACTAGCGGGAATGGCCGGGGAGCTGTTTTTT
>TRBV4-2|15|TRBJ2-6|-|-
CASSTEGVGANVLTF
TGTGCCAGCAGCACCGAGGGGGTCGGGGCCAACGTCCTGACTTTC
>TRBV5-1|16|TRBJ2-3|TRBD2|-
CASSSGTSGSTDTQYF
TGCGCCAGCAGCTCCGGGACTAGCGGGAGCACAGATACGCAGTATTTT
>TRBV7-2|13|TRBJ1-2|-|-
CASSFLQGSGYTF
TGTGCCAGCAGCTTTTTACAGGGAAGCGGCTACACCTTC
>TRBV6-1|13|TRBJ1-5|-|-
CASSEGRDLPQHF
TGTGCCAGCAGTGAGGGCCGGGATCTACCCCAGCATTTT
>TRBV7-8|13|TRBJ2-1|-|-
CASSLGDNNEQFF
TGTGCCAGCAGCTTAGGGGACAACAATGAGCAGTTCTTC
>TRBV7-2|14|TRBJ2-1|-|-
CASSLEPRGNEQFF
TGTGCCAGCAGCTTAGAGCCTAGGGGCAATGAGCAGTTCTTC
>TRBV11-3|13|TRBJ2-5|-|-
CASSASVLETQYF
TGTGCCAGCAGCGCTAGCGTGTTAGAGACCCAGTACTTC
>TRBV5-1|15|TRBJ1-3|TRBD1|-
CASSSGTASGNTIYF
TGCGCCAGCAGCTCGGGGACAGCGTCTGGAAACACCATATATTTT
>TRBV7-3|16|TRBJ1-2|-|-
CASSPVGGVPYWGYTF
TGTGCCAGCAGCCCCGTAGGGGGGGTACCTTATTGGGGCTACACCTTC
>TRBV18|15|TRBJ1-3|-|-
CASSPVARSGNTIYF
TGTGCCAGCTCACCAGTAGCCCGCTCTGGAAACACCATATATTTT
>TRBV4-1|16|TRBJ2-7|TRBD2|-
CASSRGLAGGFYEQYF
TGCGCCAGCAGCCGGGGACTAGCGGGAGGTTTTTACGAGCAGTACTTC
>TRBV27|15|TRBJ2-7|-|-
CASAGGTRGSYEQYF
TGTGCCAGCGCCGGCGGGACCAGGGGGTCCTACGAGCAGTACTTC
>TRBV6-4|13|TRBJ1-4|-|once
CASSASDSEKLFF
TGTGCCAGCAGTGCATCGGACAGTGAAAAACTGTTTTTT
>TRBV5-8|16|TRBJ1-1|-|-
CASSFPGRLMNTEAFF
TGTGCCAGCAGCTTTCCCGGGAGGCTGATGAACACTGAAGCTTTCTTT
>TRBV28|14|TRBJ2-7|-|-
CASSNPGFPYEQYF
TGTGCCAGCTCCAATCCGGGGTTCCCCTACGAGCAGTACTTC
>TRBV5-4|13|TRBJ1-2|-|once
CASSWGGNYGYTF
TGTGCCAGCAGCTGGGGCGGTAACTATGGCTACACCTTC
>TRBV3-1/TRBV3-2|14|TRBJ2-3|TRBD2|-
CASSPSGGSDTQYF
TGTGCCAGCAGCCCTAGCGGGGGGTCCGATACGCAGTATTTT
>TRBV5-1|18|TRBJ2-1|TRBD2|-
CASSSGTSLAGTYNEQFF
TGCGCCAGCAGTTCAGGCACCTCACTAGCGGGAACCTACAATGAGCAGTTCTTC
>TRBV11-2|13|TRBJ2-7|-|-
CASSAGTLREQYF
TGTGCCAGCAGCGCAGGGACTCTCCGCGAGCAGTACTTC
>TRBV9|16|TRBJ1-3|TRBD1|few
CASSVAGQGAGNTIYF
TGTGCCAGCAGCGTAGCCGGCCAGGGGGCTGGAAACACCATATATTTT
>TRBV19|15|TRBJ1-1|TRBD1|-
CASSVTLQGASEAFF
TGTGCCAGTAGCGTCACCCTACAGGGGGCCTCTGAAGCTTTCTTT